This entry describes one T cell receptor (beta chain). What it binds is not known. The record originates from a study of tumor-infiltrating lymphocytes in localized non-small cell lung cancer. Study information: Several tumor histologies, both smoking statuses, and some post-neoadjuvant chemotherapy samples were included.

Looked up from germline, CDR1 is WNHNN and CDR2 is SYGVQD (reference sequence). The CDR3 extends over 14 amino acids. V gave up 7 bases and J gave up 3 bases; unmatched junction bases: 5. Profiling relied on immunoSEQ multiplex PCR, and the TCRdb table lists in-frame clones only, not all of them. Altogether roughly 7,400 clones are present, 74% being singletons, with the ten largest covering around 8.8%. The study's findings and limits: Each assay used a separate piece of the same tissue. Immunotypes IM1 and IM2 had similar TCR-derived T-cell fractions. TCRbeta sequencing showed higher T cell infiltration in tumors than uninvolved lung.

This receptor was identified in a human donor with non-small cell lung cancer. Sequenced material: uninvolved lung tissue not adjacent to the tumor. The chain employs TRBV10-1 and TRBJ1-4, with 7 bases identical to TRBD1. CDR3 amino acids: CASNDREANEKLFF. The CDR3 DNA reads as TGCGCCAGCAACGACAGGGAGGCTAATGAAAAACTGTTTTTT.